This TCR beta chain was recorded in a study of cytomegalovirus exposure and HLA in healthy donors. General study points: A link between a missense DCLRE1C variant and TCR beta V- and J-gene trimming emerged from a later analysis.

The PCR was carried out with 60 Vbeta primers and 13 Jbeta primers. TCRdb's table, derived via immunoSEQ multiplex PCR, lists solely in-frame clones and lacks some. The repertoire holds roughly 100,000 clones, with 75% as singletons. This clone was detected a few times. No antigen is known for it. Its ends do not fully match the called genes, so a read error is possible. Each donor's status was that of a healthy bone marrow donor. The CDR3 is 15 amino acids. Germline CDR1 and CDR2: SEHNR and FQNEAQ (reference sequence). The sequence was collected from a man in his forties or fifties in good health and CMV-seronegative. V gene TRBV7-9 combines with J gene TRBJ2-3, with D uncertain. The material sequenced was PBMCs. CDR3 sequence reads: CSSSFRGRNFDTQYF. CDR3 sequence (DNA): TGTTCCAGCAGCTTCCGTGGCAGGAACTTTGATACGCAGTATTTT.